What follows are 19 T cell receptor beta chains derived from one specimen sequenced in a study of quantifying T cell responses using KT2 cells. The overall study: RNA was reverse transcribed with TCR alpha and beta constant-region primers.

An oligo carrying a UMI was ligated to the cDNA 3' end. The first PCR ran approximately 4 cycles with an equimolar RC1.1 and RC1.2 beta primer mix. TCRdb redid the calling of the UMI-ligation and nested PCR reads with MiXCR, one entry per CDR3 protein. In the table there are approximately 57,000 distinct CDR3 sequences, about 12% of which are singletons. The material sequenced was PBMCs spiked with cells of the T cell clone KT2. These receptors came from a human donor.

The J gene is TRBJ2-1, the V gene TRBV11-2; TRBD2 might be the D (7 bases). From germline, CDR1 is SGHAT and CDR2 FQNNGV. V dropped 2 bases and J dropped 9 bases, with 14 bases sitting between them. The CDR3 is 14 amino acids. CDR3 in amino acids: CASSLPQGRGEQFF. The CDR3, as DNA: TGTGCCAGCAGCTTACCGCAGGGGAGGGGTGAGCAGTTCTTC. Using reference TRBV11-2 and TRBJ2-1 for the parts outside the CDR3, the full variable domain is EAGVAQSPRYKIIEKRQSVAFWCNPISGHATLYWYQQILGQGPKLLIQFQNNGVVDDSQLPKDRFSAERLKGVDSTLKIQPAKLEDSAVYLCASSLPQGRGEQFFGPGTRLTVL.

V gene TRBV5-1 combines with J gene TRBJ2-1; D perhaps matches TRBD1 (5 bases). The germline V and J ends were trimmed by 0 bases and 4 bases, with 20 bases remaining between them. CDR1 is SGHRS and CDR2 is YFSETQ in the germline V gene. The CDR3 has 18 residues. CDR3 nucleotide sequence: TGCGCCAGCAGCTTGGCATTGGCCCCCGGACAAAATTACAATGAGCAGTTCTTC. This sequence encodes CASSLALAPGQNYNEQFF.

This clonotype has only a few counts. The gene calls are TRBV3-1 and TRBJ1-1; the D is unclear. The CDR3 is made up of 14 amino acids. CDR1 and CDR2 from the germline V gene are LGHDT and YNNKEL (reference sequence). V was trimmed by 4 bases and J by 5 bases, leaving 14 bases between them. CDR3 sequence (DNA): TGTGCCAGCAGCCCACCAAGTATATTGACTGAAGCTTTCTTT. It yields the protein CASSPPSILTEAFF.

This clonotype has just a few counts. The chain carries TRBV29-1 and TRBJ2-1; weak D call: TRBD1 (6 bases). Germline V gene sequence: CDR1 SQVTM, CDR2 ANQGSEA. V was shortened by 4 bases and J by 6 bases, with 13 bases between the two germline ends. The CDR3 is made up of 13 amino acids. The CDR3 reads CSVVLQGSNEQFF. The DNA for the CDR3 is TGCAGCGTTGTACTGCAGGGGAGCAATGAGCAGTTCTTC.

J is TRBJ2-5 and V is TRBV10-3, with D maybe TRBD1 (5 bases). The CDR3 covers 13 residues. The V end was cut by 5 bases, the J end by 3 bases, with 10 bases between. In germline, CDR1 is ENHRY, CDR2 SYGVKD. The chain's CDR3 is CAISRGQKETQYF. The DNA for the CDR3 is TGTGCCATCAGTAGGGGCCAAAAAGAGACCCAGTACTTC.

The rearrangement uses TRBV15 and TRBJ2-7; D is perhaps TRBD2 (6 bases). Trimming took 6 bases from V and 1 from J, leaving 13 bases between them. The V gene's germline CDR1 is LNHNV and CDR2 YYDKDF (reference sequence). This CDR3 is 14 amino acids long. CDR3 in amino acids: CATRKSGVSYEQYF. CDR3 nucleotide sequence: TGTGCCACCAGAAAATCGGGAGTGTCCTACGAGCAGTACTTC.

V gene TRBV6-5 combines with J gene TRBJ2-3; D is uncertain. From germline, CDR1 is MNHEY and CDR2 SVGAGI. V lost 2 bases and J lost 0, with 12 bases in between. The CDR3 contains 16 residues. The CDR3 region is CASSYRASTSTDTQYF. The CDR3 region has the DNA TGTGCCAGCAGTTACCGGGCTTCGACTAGCACAGATACGCAGTATTTT.

This clonotype was seen only a few times. This chain links TRBV24-1 with TRBJ2-1, with a possible D match to TRBD2 (6 bases). Trimming removed 5 bases from V and 3 bases from J, with 13 bases in between. The V gene's germline CDR1 is KGHDR and CDR2 SFDVKD. CDR3 length equals 15 residues. This CDR3 is CATSGLPGGYNEQFF. In DNA, the CDR3 is TGTGCCACCAGTGGTTTACCCGGGGGCTACAATGAGCAGTTCTTC.

The table lists this clonotype with a few counts. CDR3 protein: CSALDREGYLYEQYF. CDR3 coding DNA: TGCAGTGCCCTGGACAGGGAGGGCTACCTCTACGAGCAGTACTTC. This chain uses TRBV20-1 with TRBJ2-7; maybe TRBD1 (8 bases). CDR3 size: 15 residues. V lost 6 bases, J lost 3 bases, and 21 bases lay in between. Per germline, CDR1 DFQATT and CDR2 SNEGSKA (reference sequence).

This clonotype has a count of ten or more. V usage is TRBV4-3 and J usage is TRBJ2-1; D might be TRBD1 or TRBD2, each matching 5 bases. Trimming shortened V by 0 bases and J by 9 bases, and 12 bases separated the two germline ends. The CDR3 has 14 amino acids. Looked up from germline, CDR1 is LGHNA and CDR2 is YSLEER. This CDR3 is CASSQDRGDSEQFF. CDR3 bases: TGCGCCAGCAGCCAAGATCGGGGCGATAGTGAGCAGTTCTTC.

This CDR3 reads CASGSREGQTDTQYF. In nucleotides, the CDR3 is TGTGCCAGCGGATCGCGGGAGGGCCAAACAGATACGCAGTATTTT. V usage is TRBV13 and J usage is TRBJ2-3; TRBD2 matches 9 bases. Germline trimming cut 8 bases from V and 3 bases from J; bases unmatched to any gene: 9. CDR1 and CDR2 (germline): PRHDT, FYEKMQ (reference sequence). The CDR3 has 15 amino acids.

At least ten counts were recorded for this clonotype. The CDR3 sequence is CASSLQEGQGYNEQFF. CDR3 in DNA: TGTGCCAGCAGTTTACAGGAGGGACAGGGCTACAATGAGCAGTTCTTC. V gene TRBV12-3 or TRBV12-4 combines with J gene TRBJ2-1; 9 nucleotides match TRBD1. V lost 2 bases, J lost 3 bases, and 5 bases stayed unmatched. The length of the CDR3 is 16 residues.

The V and J genes are TRBV5-1 and TRBJ2-5; D call uncertain. The CDR3 spans 15 residues. Between the trimmed V and J ends, which lost 0 bases and 5 bases, there was a span of 14 bases. Germline V gives CDR1 SGHRS, CDR2 YFSETQ. CDR3 loop: CASSLVPELGETQYF. The CDR3 nucleotides are TGCGCCAGCAGCTTGGTGCCGGAACTTGGGGAGACCCAGTACTTC.

This clonotype has more than one count but fewer than ten. V gene TRBV3-1 combines with J gene TRBJ2-7, with TRBD1 matching over 7 bases. The J segment lost 0 bases and the V segment lost 4 bases, leaving 9 bases of the junction unmatched. The CDR3 is made up of 16 amino acids. The germline V gene encodes CDR1 LGHDT and CDR2 YNNKEL (reference sequence). The CDR3 sequence: CASSPKTGVHSYEQYF. The CDR3 coding sequence is TGTGCCAGCAGCCCAAAAACAGGGGTCCACTCCTACGAGCAGTACTTC.

This clonotype was seen at least ten times. The chain has TRBV19 and TRBJ2-1; TRBD2 matches 9 bases. The CDR3 has 15 residues. Germline-derived CDR1 and CDR2 are LNHDA and SQIVND (reference sequence). Unmatched junction bases numbered 3, after V lost 6 bases and J lost 0 bases. The CDR3 DNA sequence: TGTGCCAGTAGGACAGCGGGAGGCTCCTACAATGAGCAGTTCTTC. This gives the protein CASRTAGGSYNEQFF. Complete variable domain (other parts from reference TRBV19 and TRBJ2-1): DGGITQSPKYLFRKEGQNVTLSCEQNLNHDAMYWYRQDPGQGLRLIYYSQIVNDFQKGDIAEGYSVSREKKESFPLTVTSAQKNPTAFYLCASRTAGGSYNEQFFGPGTRLTVL.

CDR3: CASSQEQQALTDTQYF. CDR3 sequence (DNA): TGTGCCAGCAGCCAGGAACAGCAAGCTCTCACAGATACGCAGTATTTT. The rearrangement joins TRBV4-2 to TRBJ2-3; no firm D call. Germline CDR1 is LGHNA and CDR2 is YNFKEQ. V gave up 3 bases and J gave up 2 bases, with 15 bases separating them. The CDR3 is made up of 16 amino acids.

This clonotype has a handful of counts. V is TRBV6-5 and J is TRBJ1-2; tentatively, D is TRBD1 (5 bases). Germline lookup yields CDR1 MNHEY and CDR2 SVGAGI. The CDR3 runs 14 residues. V dropped 4 bases and J dropped 5 bases, with 14 bases sitting between them. The CDR3 DNA reads TGTGCCAGCAGTTTTCGGGACGACATGTATGGCTACACCTTC. Its translation is CASSFRDDMYGYTF.

The chain recombines TRBV29-1 with TRBJ2-3; D is unclear. CDR1 and CDR2 (germline): SQVTM, ANQGSEA. The CDR3 loop spans 16 amino acids. The V end lost 4 bases, the J end lost 0 bases, and 17 bases lay between the germline ends. The CDR3 nucleotides read TGCAGCGTTGCAGGCGCCGAGACCCTTAGCACAGATACGCAGTATTTT. Encoded protein: CSVAGAETLSTDTQYF.

The rearrangement links TRBV14 to TRBJ2-1; D not certain. The CDR3 is 13 amino acids. V was clipped by 5 bases and J by 0 bases, with 5 bases between them. The germline V gene encodes CDR1 SGHDN and CDR2 FVKESK. The CDR3 here is CASSWDSYNEQFF. The CDR3 DNA is TGTGCCAGCAGCTGGGACTCCTACAATGAGCAGTTCTTC.